This T cell receptor beta chain originates from a study of blood T cells in healthy people across ages. From germline, CDR1 is SGHTA and CDR2 FQGNSA. There are 14 residues in the CDR3. V shed 1 base and J shed 3 bases, with 8 bases lying between them. Every donor provided around 9.3 milliliters of peripheral blood. It was with a sample-barcoded 5' primer and a J-beta primer mix that a second PCR of about 7 to 12 cycles was run. TCRdb independently ran MiXCR on the 5' RACE reads; one entry per CDR3 protein. Here the sample spans fewer than 900,000 distinct CDR3 sequences, around 49% being singletons. The receptor's source is a woman in her sixties in good health. The gene calls are TRBV7-2 and TRBJ2-3, with D uncertain. The material sequenced was blood. This chain's CDR3 is CASSLVPGTDTQYF. The DNA for the CDR3 is TGTGCCAGCAGCTTAGTTCCAGGAACAGATACGCAGTATTTT.